Each of the 2 T cell receptor beta chains below was sequenced from the same sample in a study of technical replicates of blood from four donors. Assay used: immunoSEQ multiplex PCR; TCRdb lists only in-frame clones, some missing. The sample has under 85,000 clones, around 92% seen once. Sequenced: T cells isolated from PBMCs. The receptor set was obtained from a human donor in good health.

This rearrangement joins TRBV18 to TRBJ2-7; no firm D call. CDR3 length: 15 residues. Trimming removed 2 bases from V and 2 bases from J, with 13 bases in between. The germline V gene encodes CDR1 KGHSH and CDR2 LQKENI. CDR3 residues: CASSPISEATYEQYF. CDR3 DNA: TGTGCCAGCTCACCAATTTCAGAGGCAACCTACGAGCAGTACTTC.

This chain joins TRBV27 and TRBJ2-1, with 12 bases identical to TRBD2. This CDR3 comprises 17 residues. The V gene's germline CDR1 is MNHEY and CDR2 SMNVEV (reference sequence). Unmatched junction bases numbered 11, after V lost 5 bases and J lost 6 bases. For the CDR3, the DNA is TGTGCCAGCAGTCCCCGAATCAGGACTAGCGGGACCAATGAGCAGTTCTTC. Its translation: CASSPRIRTSGTNEQFF.